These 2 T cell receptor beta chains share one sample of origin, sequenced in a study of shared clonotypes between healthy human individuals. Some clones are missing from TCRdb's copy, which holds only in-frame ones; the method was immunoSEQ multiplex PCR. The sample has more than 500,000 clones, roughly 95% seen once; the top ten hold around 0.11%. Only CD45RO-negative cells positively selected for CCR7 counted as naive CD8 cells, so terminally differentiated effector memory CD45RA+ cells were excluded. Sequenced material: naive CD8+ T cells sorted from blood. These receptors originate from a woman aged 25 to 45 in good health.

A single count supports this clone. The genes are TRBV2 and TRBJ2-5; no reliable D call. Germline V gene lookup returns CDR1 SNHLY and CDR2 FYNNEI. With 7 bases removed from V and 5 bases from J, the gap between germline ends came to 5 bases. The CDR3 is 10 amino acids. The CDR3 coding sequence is TGTGCCAGCATGAGGGAGACCCAGTACTTC. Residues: CASMRETQYF.

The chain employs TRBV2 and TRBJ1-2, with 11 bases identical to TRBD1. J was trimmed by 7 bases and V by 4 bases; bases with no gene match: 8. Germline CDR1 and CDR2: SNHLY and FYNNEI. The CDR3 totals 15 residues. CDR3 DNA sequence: TGTGCCAGCAGTGTCCTAATGGACAGGGGGCCTGGCTACACCTTC. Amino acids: CASSVLMDRGPGYTF.